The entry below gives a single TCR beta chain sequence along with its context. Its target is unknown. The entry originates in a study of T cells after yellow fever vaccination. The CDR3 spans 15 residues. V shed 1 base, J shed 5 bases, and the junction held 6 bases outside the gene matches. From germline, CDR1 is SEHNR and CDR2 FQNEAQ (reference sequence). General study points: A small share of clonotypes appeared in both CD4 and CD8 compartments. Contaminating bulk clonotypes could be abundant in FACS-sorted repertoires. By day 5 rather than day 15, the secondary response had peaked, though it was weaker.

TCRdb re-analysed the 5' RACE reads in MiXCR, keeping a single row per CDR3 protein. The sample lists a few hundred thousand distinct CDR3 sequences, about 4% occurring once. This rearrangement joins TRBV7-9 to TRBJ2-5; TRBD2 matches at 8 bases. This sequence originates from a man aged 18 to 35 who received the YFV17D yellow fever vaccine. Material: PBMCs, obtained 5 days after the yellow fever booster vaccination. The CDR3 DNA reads TGTGCCAGCAGCTTAGTCGGGGGGGCTCGGGAGACCCAGTACTTC. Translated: CASSLVGGARETQYF.